This T cell receptor beta chain was captured in a study of blood T cell repertoires in COVID-19. How the authors handled the data: Using reference gene primer amplification, nucleated cell counts were estimated. This table comes from immunoSEQ multiplex PCR, and its TCRdb copy is limited to in-frame clones, with some not included. Clone size and V and J calls were adopted from that table, with D and trimming inferred from the DNA. Here the sample spans about 260,000 clones, around 84% being singletons. Germline CDR1 is LGHDT and CDR2 is YNNKEL (reference sequence). This CDR3 has 16 amino acids. V was pared by 0 bases and J by 6 bases, with 17 bases between. Enrolment of Seattle patients took place during active infection, and they were followed longitudinally. Comments on this clone: Other DNA sequences within the sample encode an identical CDR3.

The genes are TRBV3-1 (or the pseudogene TRBV3-2) and TRBJ1-2; D is undetermined. This clonotype was obtained from a woman aged 55-70 years with COVID-19, enrolled during active disease. Sequenced: peripheral blood. CDR3 in amino acids: CASSQDRGIRRDGYTF. The CDR3 DNA follows: TGTGCCAGCAGCCAAGATCGCGGGATACGAAGGGATGGCTACACCTTC.